The 8 T cell receptor beta chains presented below share a single source sample, sequenced in a study of blood T cell repertoires in COVID-19. Repertoires were generated with immunoSEQ multiplex PCR, while TCRdb's copy carries only in-frame clones and drops some. Of 180,000 or so clones detected, 60% to 85% appear once; the ten largest clones hold around 8.9%. Source material: peripheral blood. The source is a woman aged 50 to 60 with active or convalescent COVID-19.

The V gene is TRBV13, the J gene TRBJ2-7; 8 nucleotides agree with TRBD2. CDR3 length: 13 residues. Unmatched junction bases numbered 5, after V lost 7 bases and J lost 3 bases. Germline-derived CDR1 and CDR2 are PRHDT and FYEKMQ (reference sequence). The CDR3 loop is CASKSGSFYEQYF. The DNA of the CDR3 is TGTGCCAGCAAGAGCGGGAGCTTCTACGAGCAGTACTTC.

DNA of the CDR3: TGCGCCAGCAGCCCAAGGACAGGGGGCGAGGTGGGCTCACCCCTCCACTTT. It yields the protein CASSPRTGGEVGSPLHF. The chain carries TRBV4-3 and TRBJ1-6, with 11 bases fitting TRBD1. CDR3 length equals 17 residues. J lost 10 bases, V lost 4 bases, and 12 bases had no gene match. Per the germline V gene, CDR1 is LGHNA and CDR2 is YSLEER.

The chain employs TRBV5-1 and TRBJ2-7, with D perhaps TRBD2 (6 bases). V lost 4 bases to trimming and J lost 2 bases, with 16 bases between them. Germline V gene lookup returns CDR1 SGHRS and CDR2 YFSETQ. This CDR3 contains 15 residues. CDR3 in DNA: TGCGCCAGCAGCCCGGGACTTTTGTCGACCTACGAGCAGTACTTC. It is translated as CASSPGLLSTYEQYF.

V is TRBV7-8 and J is TRBJ2-7; D unresolved. The germline V and J ends were trimmed by 2 bases and 2 bases, with 13 bases remaining between them. This CDR3 spans 15 amino acids. Germline CDR1 reads SGHVS; CDR2 reads FQNEAQ. The CDR3 loop is CASSLRQVETYEQYF. CDR3 DNA: TGTGCCAGCAGCTTAAGGCAGGTAGAAACCTACGAGCAGTACTTC. The variable domain in full, completed from reference TRBV7-8 and TRBJ2-7, reads GAGVSQSPRYKVAKRGQDVALRCDPISGHVSLFWYQQALGQGPEFLTYFQNEAQLDKSGLPSDRFFAERPEGSVSTLKIQRTQQEDSAVYLCASSLRQVETYEQYFGPGTRLTVT.

As for this clone: Within the sample, other DNA sequences also encode this same CDR3. The chain carries TRBV7-2 and TRBJ1-2; D is uncertain. V was trimmed by 0 bases and J by 7 bases, leaving 9 bases between them. The CDR3 covers 13 residues. The germline V gene has CDR1 SGHTA and CDR2 FQGNSA. The CDR3 loop reads CASSLAGSGGYTF. CDR3 bases: TGTGCCAGCAGCTTAGCAGGGAGCGGTGGCTACACCTTC.

V and J are TRBV9 and TRBJ2-5, with TRBD2 as a possible D gene (6 bases). This CDR3 has 15 amino acids. Deletions cut 1 base from V and 2 bases from J, with 12 bases between. Germline V gene data show CDR1 as SGDLS and CDR2 as YYNGEE. Here the CDR3 reads CASSVLPSAQETQYF. CDR3 in DNA: TGTGCCAGCAGCGTACTCCCTAGCGCACAAGAGACCCAGTACTTC.

The V and J genes are TRBV9 and TRBJ2-1; 7 bases line up with TRBD1. This CDR3 is built from 15 residues. Germline V gives CDR1 SGDLS, CDR2 YYNGEE. The junction had 12 bases not matched to a gene; V was cut back by 7 bases and J by 5 bases. The CDR3 nucleotides are TGTGCCAGCGCCCGACAGGGCCGGTTGCACAATGAGCAGTTCTTC. Its translation: CASARQGRLHNEQFF.

The chain recombines TRBV5-1 with TRBJ1-2; D is uncertain. With 0 bases removed from V and 6 bases from J, the gap between germline ends came to 9 bases. CDR1 is SGHRS and CDR2 is YFSETQ in the germline V gene. The CDR3 totals 13 residues. The CDR3 DNA is TGCGCCAGCAGCTTGGATAAGGGAGATGGCTACACCTTC. This gives the protein CASSLDKGDGYTF.